This paragraph covers one T cell receptor (beta chain) sequence. Its cognate antigen is unknown. The data stem from a study of shared clonotypes between healthy human individuals. Study findings and constraints: About 5% was the fraction of naive CD4 clonotypes found shared across four donors. The study generally estimated greater richness for naive than memory subsets.

The CDR3 runs to 16 residues. Germline CDR1 and CDR2: MGHRA and YSYEKL. After removal of 3 bases from V and 11 bases from J, the junction contained 14 bases not matched to a gene. The naive CD8 population came from CD45RO-negative cells selected for CCR7, without terminally differentiated effector memory CD45RA+ cells. The study ran the assay at deep level. Each cell subset's genomic DNA was divided evenly among several immunoSEQ plates. Data came from immunoSEQ multiplex PCR; TCRdb stores just in-frame clones and leaves some out. The sample has around 620,000 clones; 90% to 95% are singletons. The clonotype comes from a woman in her thirties in good health. This chain joins TRBV4-1 and TRBJ2-5; 11 nucleotides align to TRBD2. Sequenced: naive CD8+ T cells sorted from blood. DNA for the CDR3: TGCGCCAGCAGCCAGCAACTAGCGGGAGATCGTAGGGAGCAGTACTTC. Its protein product is CASSQQLAGDRREQYF.